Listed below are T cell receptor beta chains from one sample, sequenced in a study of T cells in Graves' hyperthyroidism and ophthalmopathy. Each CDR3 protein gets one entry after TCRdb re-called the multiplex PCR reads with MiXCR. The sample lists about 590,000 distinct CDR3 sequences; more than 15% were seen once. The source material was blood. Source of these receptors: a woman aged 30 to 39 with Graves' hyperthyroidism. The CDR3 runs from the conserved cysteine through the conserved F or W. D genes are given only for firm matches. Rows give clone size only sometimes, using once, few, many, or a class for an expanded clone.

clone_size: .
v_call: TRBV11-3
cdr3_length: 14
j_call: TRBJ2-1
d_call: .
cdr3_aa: CASSLGDPRHEQFF
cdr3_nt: TGTGCCAGCAGCTTAGGAGATCCTAGACATGAGCAGTTCTTC

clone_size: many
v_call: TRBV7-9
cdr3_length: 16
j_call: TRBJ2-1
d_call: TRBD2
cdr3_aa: CASSPTLAGAYNEQFF
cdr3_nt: TGTGCCAGCAGCCCGACACTAGCGGGCGCCTACAATGAGCAGTTCTTC

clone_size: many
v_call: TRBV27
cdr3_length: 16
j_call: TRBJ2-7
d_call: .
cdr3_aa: CASSLSQGRIPYEQYF
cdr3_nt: TGTGCCAGCAGTTTATCGCAGGGACGGATCCCCTACGAGCAGTACTTC

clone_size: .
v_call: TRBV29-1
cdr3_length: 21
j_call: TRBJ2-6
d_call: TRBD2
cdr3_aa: CSVEEYGLAGGPGSGANVLTF
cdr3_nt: TGCAGCGTTGAAGAATATGGACTAGCGGGAGGGCCGGGCTCTGGGGCCAACGTCCTGACTTTC

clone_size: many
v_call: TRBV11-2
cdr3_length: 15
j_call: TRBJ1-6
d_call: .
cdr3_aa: CASSEPGRINSPLHF
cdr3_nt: TGTGCCAGCAGCGAACCGGGACGAATAAATTCACCCCTCCACTTT

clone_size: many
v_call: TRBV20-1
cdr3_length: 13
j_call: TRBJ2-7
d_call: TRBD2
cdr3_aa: CSAETSASYEQYF
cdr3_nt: TGCAGTGCTGAAACTAGCGCCTCCTACGAGCAGTACTTC

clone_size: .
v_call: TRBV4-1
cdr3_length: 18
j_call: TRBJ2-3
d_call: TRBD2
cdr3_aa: CASSHAVGGAGGTDTQYF
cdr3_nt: TGCGCCAGCAGCCACGCCGTGGGAGGAGCGGGAGGCACAGATACGCAGTATTTT

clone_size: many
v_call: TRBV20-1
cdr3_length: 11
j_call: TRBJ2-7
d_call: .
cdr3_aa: CSASGLLGQYF
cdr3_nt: TGCAGTGCCAGTGGTCTGCTCGGGCAGTACTTC

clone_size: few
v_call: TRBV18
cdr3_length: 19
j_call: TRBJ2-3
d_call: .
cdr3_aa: CASSPLLLGVETSTDTQYF
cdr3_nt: TGTGCCAGCTCACCTCTTCTACTGGGAGTGGAAACTAGCACAGATACGCAGTATTTT

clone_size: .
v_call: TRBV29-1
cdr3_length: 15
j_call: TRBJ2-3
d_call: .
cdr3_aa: CSVGLGELSTDTQYF
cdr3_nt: TGCAGCGTTGGTCTTGGGGAATTGTCCACAGATACGCAGTATTTT

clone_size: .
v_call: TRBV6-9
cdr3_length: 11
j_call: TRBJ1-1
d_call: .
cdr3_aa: CASQLNTEAFF
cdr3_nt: TGTGCCAGTCAGTTGAACACTGAAGCTTTCTTT

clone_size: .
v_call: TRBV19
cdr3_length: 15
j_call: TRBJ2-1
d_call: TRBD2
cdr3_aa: CASTAVGDGGNEQFF
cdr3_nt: TGTGCCAGTACCGCGGTTGGGGACGGGGGGAATGAGCAGTTCTTC

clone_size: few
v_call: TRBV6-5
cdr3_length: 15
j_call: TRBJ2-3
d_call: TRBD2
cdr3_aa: CASSYEGGGTDTQYF
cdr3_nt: TGTGCCAGCAGTTACGAGGGAGGGGGCACAGATACGCAGTATTTT

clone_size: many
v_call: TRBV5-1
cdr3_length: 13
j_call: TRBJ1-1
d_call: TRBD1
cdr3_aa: CASSLGTGSEAFF
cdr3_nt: TGCGCCAGCAGCTTGGGGACAGGGTCTGAAGCTTTCTTT

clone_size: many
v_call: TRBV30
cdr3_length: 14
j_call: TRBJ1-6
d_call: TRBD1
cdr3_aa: CAWSPGTGDSPLHF
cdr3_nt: TGTGCCTGGAGCCCCGGGACAGGAGATTCACCCCTCCACTTT

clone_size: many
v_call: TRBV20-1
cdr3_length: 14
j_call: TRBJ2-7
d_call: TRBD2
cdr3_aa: CSAVDSGMSYEQYF
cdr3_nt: TGCAGTGCTGTGGATAGCGGGATGAGCTACGAGCAGTACTTC

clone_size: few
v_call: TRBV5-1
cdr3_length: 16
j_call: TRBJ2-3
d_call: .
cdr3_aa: CASSAPMGERTDTQYF
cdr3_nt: TGCGCCAGCAGCGCCCCGATGGGGGAGCGGACAGATACGCAGTATTTT

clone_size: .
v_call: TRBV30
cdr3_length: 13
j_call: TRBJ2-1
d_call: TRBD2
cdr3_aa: CAWNVAGGNEQFF
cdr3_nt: TGTGCCTGGAACGTAGCGGGAGGCAATGAGCAGTTCTTC

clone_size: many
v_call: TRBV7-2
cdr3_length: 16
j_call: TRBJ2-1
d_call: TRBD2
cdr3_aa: CASSLALAGGGNEQFF
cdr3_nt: TGTGCCAGCAGCTTAGCGCTCGCGGGAGGGGGCAATGAGCAGTTCTTC

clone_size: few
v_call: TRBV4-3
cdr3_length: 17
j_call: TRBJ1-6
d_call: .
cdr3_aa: CASSQDAGSSYNSPLHF
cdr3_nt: TGCGCCAGCAGCCAAGACGCAGGGAGCTCCTATAATTCACCCCTCCACTTT

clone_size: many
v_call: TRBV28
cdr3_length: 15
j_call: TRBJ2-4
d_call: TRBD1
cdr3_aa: CASSRQGGAKNIQYF
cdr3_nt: TGTGCCAGCAGTCGACAGGGGGGAGCCAAAAACATTCAGTACTTC

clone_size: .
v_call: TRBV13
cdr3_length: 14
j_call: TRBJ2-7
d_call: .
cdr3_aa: CASSLGRGAGEQYF
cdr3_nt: TGTGCCAGCAGCTTAGGCAGGGGGGCCGGCGAGCAGTACTTC

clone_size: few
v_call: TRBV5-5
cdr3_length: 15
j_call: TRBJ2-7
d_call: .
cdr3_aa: CASSPAGASTYEQYF
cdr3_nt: TGTGCCAGCAGCCCGGCCGGGGCCTCGACCTACGAGCAGTACTTC

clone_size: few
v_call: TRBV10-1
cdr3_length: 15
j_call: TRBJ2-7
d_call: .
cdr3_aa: CASSDPGASSYEQYF
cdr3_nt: TGCGCCAGCAGTGATCCAGGAGCAAGCTCCTACGAGCAGTACTTC

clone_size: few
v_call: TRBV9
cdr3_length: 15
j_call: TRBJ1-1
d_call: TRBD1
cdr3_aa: CASSVVGTVNTEAFF
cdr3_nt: TGTGCCAGCAGCGTAGTGGGGACAGTGAACACTGAAGCTTTCTTT

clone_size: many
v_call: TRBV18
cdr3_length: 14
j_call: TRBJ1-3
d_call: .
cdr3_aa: CASSPTGGGNTIYF
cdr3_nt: TGTGCCAGCTCACCTACAGGCGGCGGAAACACCATATATTTT

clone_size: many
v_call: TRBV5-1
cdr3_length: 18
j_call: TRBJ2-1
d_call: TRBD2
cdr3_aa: CASDSGLAGGGSYNEQFF
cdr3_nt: TGCGCCAGCGACTCCGGACTAGCGGGAGGGGGCTCCTACAATGAGCAGTTCTTC

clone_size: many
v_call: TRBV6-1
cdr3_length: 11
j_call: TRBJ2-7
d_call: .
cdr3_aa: CAREGGGEQYF
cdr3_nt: TGTGCCAGAGAGGGCGGCGGCGAGCAGTACTTC

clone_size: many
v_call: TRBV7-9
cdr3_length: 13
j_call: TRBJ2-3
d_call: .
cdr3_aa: CASSLGADRKQYF
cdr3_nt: TGTGCCAGCAGCTTAGGGGCCGACAGGAAGCAGTATTTT

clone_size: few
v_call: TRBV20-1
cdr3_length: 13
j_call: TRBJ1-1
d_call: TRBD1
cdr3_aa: CSARRTGVGEAFF
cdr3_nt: TGCAGTGCGAGGAGGACAGGGGTTGGTGAAGCTTTCTTT

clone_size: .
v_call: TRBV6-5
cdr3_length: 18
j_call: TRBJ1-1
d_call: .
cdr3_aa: CASSYSRLQGQWNTEAFF
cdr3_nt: TGTGCCAGCAGTTACTCGCGCCTTCAGGGGCAATGGAACACTGAAGCTTTCTTT

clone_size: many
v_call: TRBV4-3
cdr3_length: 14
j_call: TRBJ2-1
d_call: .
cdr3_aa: CASSQDHSANEQFF
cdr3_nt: TGCGCCAGCAGCCAAGATCACTCAGCTAATGAGCAGTTCTTC

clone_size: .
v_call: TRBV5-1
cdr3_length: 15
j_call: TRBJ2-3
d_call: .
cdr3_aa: CASSLLRGHTDTQYF
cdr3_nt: TGCGCCAGCAGCTTGTTGAGAGGGCACACAGATACGCAGTATTTT

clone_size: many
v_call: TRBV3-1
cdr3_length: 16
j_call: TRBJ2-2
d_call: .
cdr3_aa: CASSQVSKENTGELFF
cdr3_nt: TGTGCCAGCAGCCAAGTCTCGAAGGAGAACACCGGGGAGCTGTTTTTT

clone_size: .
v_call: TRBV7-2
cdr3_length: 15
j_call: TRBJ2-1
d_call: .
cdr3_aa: CASSPNPGSYNEQFF
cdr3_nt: TGTGCCAGCAGTCCCAATCCGGGCTCCTACAATGAGCAGTTCTTC

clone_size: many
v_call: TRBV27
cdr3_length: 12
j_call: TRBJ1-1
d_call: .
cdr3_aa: CASSYGRDEAFF
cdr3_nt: TGTGCCAGCAGTTACGGCCGAGATGAAGCTTTCTTT

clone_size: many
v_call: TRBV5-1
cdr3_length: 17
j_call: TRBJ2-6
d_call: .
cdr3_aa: CASSLSPDYSGANVLTF
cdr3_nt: TGCGCCAGCAGCTTGTCTCCGGATTACTCTGGGGCCAACGTCCTGACTTTC

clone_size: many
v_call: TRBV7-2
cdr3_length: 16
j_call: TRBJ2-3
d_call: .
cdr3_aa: CASSLGPPGVTDTQYF
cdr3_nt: TGTGCCAGCAGCTTAGGCCCGCCAGGGGTCACAGATACGCAGTATTTT

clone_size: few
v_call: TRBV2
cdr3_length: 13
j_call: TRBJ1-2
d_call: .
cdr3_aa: CASTIGWGLGYTF
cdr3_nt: TGTGCCAGCACCATAGGGTGGGGACTTGGCTACACCTTC

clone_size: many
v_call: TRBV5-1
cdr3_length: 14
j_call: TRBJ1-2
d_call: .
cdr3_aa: CASSQRQDGSGYTF
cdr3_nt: TGCGCCAGCAGCCAACGCCAGGACGGGAGTGGCTACACCTTC

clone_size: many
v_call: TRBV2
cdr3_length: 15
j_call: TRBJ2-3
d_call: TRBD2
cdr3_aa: CASSAWREGSGTQYF
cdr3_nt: TGTGCCAGCAGTGCTTGGCGGGAGGGGAGCGGTACGCAGTATTTT

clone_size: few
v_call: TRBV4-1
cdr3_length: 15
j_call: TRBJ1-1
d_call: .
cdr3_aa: CASSLTMGLNTEAFF
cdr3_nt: TGCGCCAGCAGCCTAACCATGGGGTTGAACACTGAAGCTTTCTTT

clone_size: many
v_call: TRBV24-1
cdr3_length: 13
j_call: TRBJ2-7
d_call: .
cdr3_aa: CATSANAGNEQYF
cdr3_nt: TGTGCCACCAGTGCCAATGCGGGGAACGAGCAGTACTTC

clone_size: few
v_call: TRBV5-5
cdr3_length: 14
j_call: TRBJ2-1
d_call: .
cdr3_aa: CASSLSADYNEQFF
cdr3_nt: TGTGCCAGCAGCTTGTCGGCAGACTACAATGAGCAGTTCTTC

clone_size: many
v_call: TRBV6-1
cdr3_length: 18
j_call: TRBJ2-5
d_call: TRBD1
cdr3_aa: CASSPVLPGQGSWETQYF
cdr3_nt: TGTGCCAGCAGTCCCGTCCTCCCGGGACAGGGGTCTTGGGAGACCCAGTACTTC

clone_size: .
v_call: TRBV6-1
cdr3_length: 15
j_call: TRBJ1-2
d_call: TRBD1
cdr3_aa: CASSLDREALYGYTF
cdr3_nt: TGTGCCAGCAGTCTTGACAGGGAGGCCCTCTATGGCTACACCTTC

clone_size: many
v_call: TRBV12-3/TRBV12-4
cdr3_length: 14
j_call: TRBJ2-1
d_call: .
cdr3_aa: CASSPEGLVNEQFF
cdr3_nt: TGTGCCAGCAGCCCGGAGGGTCTGGTCAATGAGCAGTTCTTC

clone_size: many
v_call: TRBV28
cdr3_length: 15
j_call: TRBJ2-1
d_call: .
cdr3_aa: CASTQEGNFYNEQFF
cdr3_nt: TGTGCCAGCACCCAGGAGGGGAATTTTTACAATGAGCAGTTCTTC

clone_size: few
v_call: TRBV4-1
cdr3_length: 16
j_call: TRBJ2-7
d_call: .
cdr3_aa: CASSQGVLLASDEQYF
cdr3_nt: TGCGCCAGCAGCCAAGGTGTCTTACTAGCATCCGACGAGCAGTACTTC

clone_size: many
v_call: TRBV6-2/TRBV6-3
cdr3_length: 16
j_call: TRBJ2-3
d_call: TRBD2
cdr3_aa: CASSYPRGGTSDTQYF
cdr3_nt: TGTGCCAGCAGTTACCCCCGGGGAGGGACCTCAGATACGCAGTATTTT

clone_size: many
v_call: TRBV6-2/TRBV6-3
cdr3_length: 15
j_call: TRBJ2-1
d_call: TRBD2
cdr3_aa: CASRDGTREYNEQFF
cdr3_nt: TGTGCCAGCCGCGACGGGACTAGGGAATACAATGAGCAGTTCTTC

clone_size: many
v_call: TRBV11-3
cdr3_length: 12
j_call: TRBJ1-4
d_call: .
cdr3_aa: CASSLDGEKLFF
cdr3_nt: TGTGCCAGCAGCTTAGACGGTGAAAAACTGTTTTTT

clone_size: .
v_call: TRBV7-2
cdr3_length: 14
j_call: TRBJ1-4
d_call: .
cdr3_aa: CASSPPGGSEKLFF
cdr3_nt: TGTGCCAGCAGCCCCCCGGGGGGGAGTGAAAAACTGTTTTTT

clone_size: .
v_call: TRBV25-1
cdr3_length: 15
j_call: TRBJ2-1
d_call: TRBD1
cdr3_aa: CASSDPPGGYNEQFF
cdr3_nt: TGTGCCAGCAGTGACCCTCCAGGGGGCTACAATGAGCAGTTCTTC

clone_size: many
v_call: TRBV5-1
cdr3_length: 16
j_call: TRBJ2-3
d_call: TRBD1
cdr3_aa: CASSLAVTGGRDTQYF
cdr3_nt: TGCGCCAGCAGCTTGGCTGTGACAGGGGGCCGAGATACGCAGTATTTT

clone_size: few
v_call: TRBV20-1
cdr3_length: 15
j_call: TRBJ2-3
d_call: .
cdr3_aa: CSAGGSRTGTDTQYF
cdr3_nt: TGCAGTGCGGGTGGGAGCAGAACCGGCACAGATACGCAGTATTTT

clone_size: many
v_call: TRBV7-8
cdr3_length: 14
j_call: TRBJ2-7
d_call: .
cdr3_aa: CASSLVAEYYEQYF
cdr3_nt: TGTGCCAGCAGCTTAGTGGCGGAGTACTACGAGCAGTACTTC

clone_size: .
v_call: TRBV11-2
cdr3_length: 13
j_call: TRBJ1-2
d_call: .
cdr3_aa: CASSLGTTSFLTF
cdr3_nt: TGTGCCAGCAGTCTCGGGACCACATCTTTTCTCACCTTC